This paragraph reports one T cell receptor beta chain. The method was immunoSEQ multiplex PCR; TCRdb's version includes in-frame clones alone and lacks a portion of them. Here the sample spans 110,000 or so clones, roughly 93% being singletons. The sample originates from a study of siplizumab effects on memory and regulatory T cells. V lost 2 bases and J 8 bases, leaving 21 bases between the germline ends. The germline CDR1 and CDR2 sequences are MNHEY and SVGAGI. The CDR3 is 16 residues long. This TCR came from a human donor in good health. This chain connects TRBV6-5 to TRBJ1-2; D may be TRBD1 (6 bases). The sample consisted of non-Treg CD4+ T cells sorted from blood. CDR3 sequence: CASSYRGGRATMGYTF. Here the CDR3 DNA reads TGTGCCAGCAGTTACAGGGGGGGGCGGGCCACTATGGGCTACACCTTC.